A selection of T cell receptor beta chains follows, all from one sample in a study of T cell responses to AZD1222 COVID-19 vaccine. Produced via immunoSEQ multiplex PCR; TCRdb's table is partial and in-frame only. The sample carries 90,000 to 120,000 clones, over 85% recorded once. This sample comprised peripheral blood, obtained on day 0 of MenACWY control vaccination. These receptors were collected from an adult in good health. Both conserved end residues are part of each CDR3. A D gene is named only where the DNA matches it firmly. Size is stated for part of the rows, as once, few or many counts, or as a class when the clone is expanded.

d_call	v_call	j_call	clone_size	cdr3_nt	cdr3_aa
NA	TRBV10-2	TRBJ2-3	NA	TGCGCCAGCAGGGGTGTCGACACGCCAATCACAGATACGCAGTATTTT	CASRGVDTPITDTQYF
NA	TRBV21-1	TRBJ2-7	NA	TGTGCCAGCAGGGGGTATCCAGGGGGGAACGAGCAGTACTTC	CASRGYPGGNEQYF
NA	TRBV7-2	TRBJ2-2	few	TGTGCCAGCAGCGTCTCCGGGACCCTGGCTCGTCGTGCCACCGGGGAGCTGTTTTTT	CASSVSGTLARRATGELFF
NA	TRBV7-2	TRBJ1-2	NA	TGTGCCAGCAGCTTGGGACGGGTACATGGCTACACCTTC	CASSLGRVHGYTF
NA	TRBV15	TRBJ1-2	NA	TGTGCCACCAGCAGAGATAATCCCCCATTATATGGCTACACCTTC	CATSRDNPPLYGYTF
NA	TRBV9	TRBJ2-6	NA	TGTGCCAGCAGCGTAGAAGAGTACTCTGGGGCCAACGTCCTGACTTTC	CASSVEEYSGANVLTF
TRBD1	TRBV5-4	TRBJ1-6	NA	TGTGCCAGCAGCTACGGACAGGGGAATTCACCCCTCCACTTT	CASSYGQGNSPLHF
NA	TRBV5-1	TRBJ2-3	NA	TGCGCCAGCAGCTCTCGGACAGGCACAGATACGCAGTATTTT	CASSSRTGTDTQYF
TRBD1	TRBV19	TRBJ1-5	once	TGTGCCAGTAGTGCGGGGGTTGGAGGGGGCAGTTATAGCAATCAGCCCCAGCATTTT	CASSAGVGGGSYSNQPQHF
TRBD1	TRBV19	TRBJ1-3	NA	TGTGCCAGTAGAACCGGCCAGGGGGAGGGAAACACCATATATTTT	CASRTGQGEGNTIYF
NA	TRBV5-4	TRBJ1-1	NA	TGTGCCAGCAGCACCCAGGGTATGGGCACTGAAGCTTTCTTT	CASSTQGMGTEAFF
TRBD2	TRBV30	TRBJ2-7	NA	TGTGCCAGTACTCGTCCGGGACTAGCGTTCGAGCAGTACTTC	CASTRPGLAFEQYF
NA	TRBV2	TRBJ1-5	NA	TGTGCCAGCAGTGAATGGCGGGTCGGCCAGCCCCAGCATTTT	CASSEWRVGQPQHF
TRBD1	TRBV13	TRBJ1-2	NA	TGTGCCAGCAGCGAGGGACAGGGGTACACCTTC	CASSEGQGYTF
NA	TRBV5-6	TRBJ2-7	NA	TGTGCCAGCAGCGGGAAGGGGTTAACATACGAGCAGTACTTC	CASSGKGLTYEQYF
NA	TRBV30	TRBJ1-1	NA	TGTGCCTGGAATTCTGGGGGCACTGAAGCTTTCTTT	CAWNSGGTEAFF
NA	TRBV2	TRBJ1-1	NA	TGTGCCAGCAGTGTGGGGCTGAAGGAAGCTTTCTTT	CASSVGLKEAFF
TRBD2	TRBV7-9	TRBJ2-7	NA	TGTGCCAGCAGCTTAGCGCTTGGAGGGACTAGTAACTACGAGCAGTACTTC	CASSLALGGTSNYEQYF
NA	TRBV23-1	TRBJ1-2	NA	TGCGCCAGCAGTCACCCAGTAGTGCGCGGCTATGGCTACACCTTC	CASSHPVVRGYGYTF
NA	TRBV27	TRBJ2-7	NA	TGTGCCAGCAGTTCGAGACCTCGCTTGGGCTACGAGCAGTACTTC	CASSSRPRLGYEQYF
NA	TRBV9	TRBJ1-5	NA	TGTGCCAGCAGCGAGACGGGTAGCAATCAGCCCCAGCATTTT	CASSETGSNQPQHF
TRBD2	TRBV5-1	TRBJ2-2	NA	TGCGCCAGCACACTAGCGGGGCGGGACACCGGGGAGCTGTTTTTT	CASTLAGRDTGELFF
TRBD2	TRBV6-5	TRBJ2-5	NA	TGTGCCAGCAGGGCTAGCGGGCAAGAGACCCAGTACTTC	CASRASGQETQYF
TRBD1	TRBV28	TRBJ1-2	NA	TGTGCCAGCAGTTTATCCACCGGGACAGTCTTCTATGGCTACACCTTC	CASSLSTGTVFYGYTF